This record covers a single TCR beta chain. What it recognizes is unknown. This CDR3 region has 13 residues. Trimming pared 1 base from V and 7 bases from J, leaving 5 bases between. Germline loops: CDR1 SNHLY, CDR2 FYNNEI. The entry originates in a study of graft-versus-host responses after intestinal transplantation. Study-level findings and limits: Graft-versus-host to host-versus-graft clonal ratios in allografts were high in patients with graft-donor T cell macrochimerism.

Method: immunoSEQ multiplex PCR; TCRdb's copy keeps in-frame clones and lacks some. The sample contains 30,000 to 50,000 clones, 90% to 95% of which appear only once. This material consisted of unstimulated CD8+ T cells sorted from spleen or lymph node cells, taken before transplant. This receptor was taken from a human donor who was the organ donor for an intestinal transplant. The chain recombines TRBV2 with TRBJ1-6; D ambiguous. CDR3 sequence reads: CASSEVKNSPLHF. As DNA, the CDR3 is TGTGCCAGCAGTGAAGTAAAGAATTCACCCCTCCACTTT. Combining the CDR3 with reference TRBV2 and TRBJ1-6 gives the whole variable domain EPEVTQTPSHQVTQMGQEVILRCVPISNHLYFYWYRQILGQKVEFLVSFYNNEISEKSEIFDDQFSVERPDGSNFTLKIRSTKLEDSAMYFCASSEVKNSPLHFGNGTRLTVT.